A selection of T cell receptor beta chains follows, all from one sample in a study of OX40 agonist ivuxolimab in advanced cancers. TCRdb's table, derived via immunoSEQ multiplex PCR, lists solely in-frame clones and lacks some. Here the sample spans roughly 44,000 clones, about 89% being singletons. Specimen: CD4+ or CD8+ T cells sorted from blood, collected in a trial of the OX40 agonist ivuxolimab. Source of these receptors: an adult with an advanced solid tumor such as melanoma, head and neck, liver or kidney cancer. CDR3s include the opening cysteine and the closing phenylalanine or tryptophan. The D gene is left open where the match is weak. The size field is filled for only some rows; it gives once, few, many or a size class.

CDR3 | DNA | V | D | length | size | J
CASSQGTAYGYTF | TGCGCCAGCAGCCAAGGGACAGCCTATGGCTACACCTTC | TRBV4-3 | - | 13 | - | TRBJ1-2
CASSPRTGGSHEQYF | TGTGCCAGCAGCCCGCGGACAGGGGGTTCCCACGAGCAGTACTTC | TRBV5-5 | TRBD1 | 15 | - | TRBJ2-7
CASSYTLATRETQYF | TGTGCCAGCAGTTATACACTAGCAACAAGGGAGACCCAGTACTTC | TRBV6-5 | - | 15 | - | TRBJ2-5
CASSLIQQYEAFF | TGTGCCAGCAGCTTGATTCAACAATATGAAGCTTTCTTT | TRBV5-4 | - | 13 | - | TRBJ1-1
CASSQDVSSGQRSTQYF | TGCGCCAGCAGCCAAGACGTTAGCTCGGGACAGAGGAGTACGCAGTATTTT | TRBV4-1 | TRBD1 | 17 | once | TRBJ2-3
CASSGGTDGLLGQYF | TGTGCCAGCAGTGGGGGGACGGACGGTCTGCTTGGGCAGTATTTT | TRBV2 | - | 15 | - | TRBJ2-3
CASSLGGGTEAFF | TGTGCCAGCAGCTTAGGCGGGGGCACTGAAGCTTTCTTT | TRBV7-8 | - | 13 | - | TRBJ1-1
CASSAWGQGASDTQYF | TGCGCCAGCAGCGCCTGGGGACAGGGGGCCTCAGATACGCAGTATTTT | TRBV5-1 | TRBD1 | 16 | - | TRBJ2-3
CASSLWNQPQHF | TGTGCCAGCAGTTTATGGAATCAGCCCCAGCATTTT | TRBV28 | - | 12 | - | TRBJ1-5
CATSSTGNPARETQYF | TGTGCCACCAGCAGTACCGGGAATCCGGCCCGAGAGACCCAGTACTTC | TRBV15 | - | 16 | - | TRBJ2-5
CASSQGRGPQETQYF | TGTGCCAGCAGCCAAGGGAGGGGGCCCCAAGAGACCCAGTACTTC | TRBV4-2 | - | 15 | - | TRBJ2-5
CAIKRQGINYGYTF | TGTGCCATCAAAAGGCAGGGGATTAACTATGGCTACACCTTC | TRBV6-5 | - | 14 | - | TRBJ1-2
CASSLQGAYNEQFF | TGTGCCAGCAGTTTGCAGGGAGCCTACAATGAGCAGTTCTTC | TRBV27 | - | 14 | - | TRBJ2-1
CATGGSYEQYF | TGTGCCACTGGGGGGTCCTACGAGCAGTACTTC | TRBV2 | - | 11 | once | TRBJ2-7
CASSLARRITGNEQFF | TGTGCCAGCAGCTTAGCGCGTAGAATAACAGGCAATGAGCAGTTCTTC | TRBV5-6 | - | 16 | - | TRBJ2-1
CASKYQTGLNPSSGNTIYF | TGTGCCAGCAAATACCAGACAGGGCTAAACCCTAGCTCTGGAAACACCATATATTTT | TRBV13 | TRBD1 | 19 | - | TRBJ1-3
CASSLPGQLSGANVLTF | TGTGCCAGTAGTCTCCCGGGACAGCTCTCTGGGGCCAACGTCCTGACTTTC | TRBV19 | TRBD1 | 17 | - | TRBJ2-6
CASSPAELSYEQYF | TGTGCCAGCTCACCGGCCGAGCTATCCTACGAGCAGTACTTC | TRBV18 | - | 14 | - | TRBJ2-7
CMTLVNTEAFF | TGCATGACATTAGTCAACACTGAAGCTTTCTTT | TRBV20-1 | - | 11 | - | TRBJ1-1
CASSPSPGTDNYGYTF | TGTGCCAGCTCACCATCTCCGGGGACAGACAACTATGGCTACACCTTC | TRBV18 | TRBD1 | 16 | - | TRBJ1-2
CASSDRTSGDNTDTQYF | TGTGCCAGCAGCGACAGGACTAGTGGGGATAACACAGATACGCAGTATTTT | TRBV9 | TRBD2 | 17 | - | TRBJ2-3
CASSSLGGGLDYGYTF | TGTGCCAGCAGTTCGCTGGGGGGAGGGCTGGACTATGGCTACACCTTC | TRBV27 | - | 16 | - | TRBJ1-2
CASSLDAGGWDGYTF | TGTGCCAGCAGTTTGGACGCGGGCGGGTGGGATGGCTACACCTTC | TRBV27 | - | 15 | - | TRBJ1-2
CASSLGGELLLGYTF | TGTGCCAGCAGCTTGGGGGGGGAGCTACTACTAGGCTACACCTTC | TRBV5-4 | - | 15 | - | TRBJ1-2
CASSWRTGESYEQYF | TGTGCCAGCAGCTGGAGGACAGGGGAATCCTACGAGCAGTACTTC | TRBV5-4 | TRBD1 | 15 | - | TRBJ2-7
CASSYDRASYEQYF | TGTGCCAGCAGTTACGACAGGGCCTCCTACGAGCAGTACTTC | TRBV6-5 | TRBD1 | 14 | - | TRBJ2-7
CASSEEGGFYEQYF | TGTGCCAGCAGTGAAGAAGGCGGATTCTACGAGCAGTACTTC | TRBV6-1 | - | 14 | - | TRBJ2-7
CASSTVSGKEAEQYF | TGTGCCAGCAGCACCGTTTCAGGGAAGGAGGCCGAGCAGTACTTC | TRBV7-9 | - | 15 | - | TRBJ2-7
CASSLGVGGNTIYF | TGTGCCAGCAGCTTAGGGGTAGGGGGAAACACCATATATTTT | TRBV13 | - | 14 | - | TRBJ1-3
CASILQGGPREFF | TGTGCCAGCATCCTCCAGGGGGGCCCGAGGGAATTCTTT | TRBV21-1 | - | 13 | - | TRBJ1-1
CASSPWTGAGTEAFF | TGCGCCAGCAGCCCGTGGACAGGGGCGGGCACTGAAGCTTTCTTT | TRBV4-3 | TRBD1 | 15 | - | TRBJ1-1
CASTRTSGAIWDLYF | TGTGCCAGCACGCGGACTAGCGGGGCCATCTGGGATTTGTATTTT | TRBV6-5 | TRBD2 | 15 | - | TRBJ2-3
CASSLSYGGVAWNEQFF | TGCGCCAGCAGCTTGTCGTATGGAGGGGTCGCTTGGAATGAGCAGTTCTTC | TRBV5-1 | - | 17 | - | TRBJ2-1
CSVAGDRYEQYF | TGCAGCGTTGCGGGGGATCGCTACGAGCAGTACTTC | TRBV29-1 | - | 12 | - | TRBJ2-7
CASSLSPSRAAQYF | TGTGCCAGCAGTTTATCACCCTCCCGGGCGGCCCAGTACTTC | TRBV28 | - | 14 | - | TRBJ2-5
CASSLVGQGGTEAFF | TGTGCCAGCAGCTTAGTGGGACAGGGAGGAACTGAAGCTTTCTTT | TRBV11-1 | TRBD1 | 15 | - | TRBJ1-1
CASSSRQGEAFF | TGTGCCAGCAGCAGCCGACAGGGTGAAGCTTTCTTT | TRBV11-2 | TRBD1 | 12 | - | TRBJ1-1
CASSEPGGDTELFF | TGTGCCAGCAGTGAACCGGGAGGGGACACCGAGCTGTTTTTT | TRBV6-1 | TRBD2 | 14 | - | TRBJ2-2
CASSFPAGSTNQPQHF | TGTGCCAGCAGCTTCCCCGCAGGGTCAACGAATCAGCCCCAGCATTTT | TRBV5-6 | - | 16 | - | TRBJ1-5
CAISAGTSPYEQYF | TGTGCCATCAGTGCCGGGACTAGTCCCTACGAGCAGTACTTC | TRBV10-3 | TRBD2 | 14 | - | TRBJ2-7
CASSEGGDEFYEQYF | TGTGCCAGCAGCGAGGGTGGGGACGAGTTCTACGAGCAGTACTTC | TRBV9 | - | 15 | - | TRBJ2-7
CASSTPTGIFSTDTQYF | TGTGCCAGCAGCACCCCGACAGGGATCTTTAGCACAGATACGCAGTATTTT | TRBV7-2 | TRBD1 | 17 | once | TRBJ2-3
CASSLWDTEAFF | TGTGCCAGCAGCTTGTGGGACACTGAAGCTTTCTTT | TRBV5-6 | - | 12 | - | TRBJ1-1
CASSPGQTHYEQYF | TGTGCCAGCAGCCCCGGACAGACCCACTACGAGCAGTACTTC | TRBV9 | - | 14 | - | TRBJ2-7
CASSSEYGQGTYEQYF | TGTGCCAGCTCCTCAGAATATGGACAGGGGACCTACGAGCAGTACTTC | TRBV18 | TRBD1 | 16 | - | TRBJ2-7
CASSGPGQGLDLQYF | TGTGCCAGCAGCGGACCGGGACAGGGCCTTGATCTGCAGTACTTC | TRBV9 | TRBD1 | 15 | - | TRBJ2-7